This record concerns one T cell receptor beta chain sequence. What antigen it recognizes has not been identified. It has no much larger one-base neighbor in the sample; base qualities were not kept. The cohort comprised 550 to 700 healthy bone marrow donors. Cohort members were all nominally healthy when sampled, although unrecorded immune exposures were likely present. The donor tested CMV seronegative, placing the donor among the 352 seronegative members of the cohort. Every donor gave a peripheral blood sample, and the peripheral blood mononuclear cells from that sample were used for TCR beta sequencing. The Qiagen DNeasy Blood Extraction Kit was used to extract genomic DNA from the blood cell samples. Reading from cysteine to phenylalanine, the CDR3 counts 13 amino acids. Here the CDR3 DNA is all that survives: 39 bases in frame from base 1. CDR1 and CDR2 are drawn from the germline V gene: MNHNS, SASEGT. The V end loses 7 bases and the J end loses 3 bases, and a stretch of 10 bases separates them.

The library was prepared using the immunoSEQ multiplex PCR assay. The multiplex PCR relied on a mix of 60 forward primers for TCR Vbeta segments and 13 reverse primers for TCR Jbeta segments. Amplification of the CDR3 region of rearranged TCR beta genes was performed with a multiplex PCR assay on genomic DNA. Amplified TCR beta libraries were sequenced as 87-base-pair reads on the Illumina HiSeq System. The study's processing was this. Across the 670 or so repertoires, a later analysis counted 78 million or so unique TCR beta chains, around 11 million of which were shared by at least two donors. A nearest-neighbor algorithm error-corrected the raw reads and collapsed the reads into unique sequences, merging closely related sequences to remove PCR and sequencing errors. CDR3 sequences were aligned to IMGT reference sequences to assign V, D and J gene segments. For a sequence to be retained, a match of at least six nucleotides was required to both a V gene segment and a J gene segment. A rearrangement counted as productive if the CDR3 had no stop codons and remained in frame with V and J, and every other rearrangement counted as non-productive. Following IMGT convention, CDR3 was defined as the stretch from the second conserved V-encoded cysteine up to the conserved J-encoded phenylalanine. The earlier analysis of 587 of the donors excluded sequences that lacked an unambiguous match to a single V gene segment. In an earlier analysis of around 590 of the donors, a V segment was called functional when productive rearrangements were above 56.7%, and segregating when the standard deviation between donors exceeded 5%. A statistical classification framework was developed to diagnose cytomegalovirus status using the catalog of TCR beta chain sequences. In a later analysis, V and J genes were assigned by comparing TCR nucleotide sequences against IMGT/GENE-DB human TR gene sequences. A later analysis assigned CDR3 sequences and most-parsimonious VDJ recombination scenarios with the TCRdist pipeline. In a later analysis, each TCR beta chain was defined by its CDR3 amino acid sequence together with its V-gene family, and reads lacking a unique V-gene family were excluded. In a later analysis, 500 to 650 highly shared, low-generation-probability nucleotide sequences were removed to address suspected cross-contamination and a sequencing artifact. In a later analysis, a clonal expansion index for each public chain was calculated from normalized within-repertoire ranks of inferred template counts. In a later analysis, generation probabilities were computed using a VDJ recombination model fitted to out-of-frame rearrangements, and the results were checked against IGoR. In a later analysis, TCR-TCR, TCR-HLA and TCR-CMV co-occurrence was scored with hypergeometric tests, and a repertoire-size bias correction was applied to TCR pairs. False discovery rates were estimated in a later analysis by permuting HLA or CMV assignments 20 times. In a later analysis, co-occurring TCRs were grouped with DBSCAN, and TCRdist sequence similarity was added when clustering was performed within HLA-allele-positive subsets. Co-occurrence clustering excluded repertoires with fewer than 30,000 or more than 120,000 public chains, plus five with anomalous nucleotide sharing. Held by TCRdb, this immuneACCESS table contains in-frame sequences only and omits some clones. Under half of the omission traces to an unresolved V gene where checked; the cause of the rest is unknown. V and J calls and clone size are those listed in that table; D and trimming were worked out from the DNA. The sample data list more than 50,000 clones, and 75% to 80% of these were observed just once. Approximately 2.4% of the sample is taken by the ten largest.

This record comes from a study of cytomegalovirus exposure and HLA in healthy donors (dated by TCRdb to the late 2010s). The study in broad terms: In an earlier analysis of roughly 500 of the donors, approximately 300 Gb of sequence data and 120 million or so unique TCR beta sequences from roughly 200 million T cells were reported. Rather than using new phenotypic data, the later analysis identified candidate immune exposures from TCR beta sequences and from how often those sequences occurred across donors. An earlier analysis of fewer than 700 of the donors applied high-throughput TCR beta sequencing to assess whether each TCR beta V gene segment acted as functional or pseudogenic. Both class I and class II loci were covered by HLA typing, at four-digit resolution. To study patterns of TCR occurrence, a later analysis re-analyzed previously published TCR beta repertoires from 550 to 800 donors and added high-resolution HLA genotyping. Across about 370 genotyped donors of the cohort, an average of approximately 240,000 unique TCR beta nucleotide sequences per donor were sequenced, and roughly a sixth of those sequences were non-productive. The T cell repertoires of roughly 660 subjects were profiled by immunosequencing and related to cytomegalovirus serostatus. Donor age, sex, ethnicity and CMV serostatus were compiled alongside the repertoire data. The study aimed to test whether cataloging public T cell receptors could reveal signatures of past pathogen exposure. In addition to the first cohort of around 670 subjects, a separate validation cohort of 120 different subjects was used. High-throughput TCR immunosequencing, statistical association of individual TCRs with disease status, and machine learning were combined to predict cytomegalovirus infection status. Of the roughly 430 genotyped donors, approximately 82% fell in the genetic ancestry cluster associated with self-reported Caucasian donors. Genome-wide SNP genotypes for about 65% of the 666 donors were used in a later genetic analysis, which treated that subset as a discovery cohort. Four to six DR-DQ haplotypes were handled as single units for association and clustering, since linkage in the cohort was strong. Typing coverage varied by locus: roughly 620-640 donors for A, B, C, DRB1 and DQB1; under 550 for DQA1; more than 600 for DPA1; about 450 for DPB1. Every repertoire in the discovery cohort had been generated on one and the same sequencing platform. Roughly 300 gigabases of sequencing data and tens of millions of unique TCR sequences were included in an early release covering under 650 HLA-typed donors.

Broad study findings and their caveats: In the study, approximately 160 TCR beta chains were listed as associated with cytomegalovirus. A later genetic analysis associated a missense DCLRE1C variant with V-gene and J-gene trimming of TCR beta chains, and an independent cohort replicated the association. According to a later genetic analysis, donors in an Asian-associated ancestry cluster had fewer N-insertions in productive TCRs than the approximately 630-donor mean. Correlated functional status among segregating V segments might be attributable to linkage disequilibrium, but an unknown experimental factor could not be ruled out. CMV serostatus was the only immune exposure information available for the cohort. A later analysis reported that several top co-occurrence clusters appeared linked to parvovirus B19, influenza, CMV and Epstein-Barr virus. The sequencing pipeline was judged likely to have produced a cluster of highly shared sequence variants as a technical artifact. A later analysis found that TCR association rates varied across HLA loci, with DRB1 alleles showing the most associated TCRs and HLA-C alleles the fewest. A further reported finding was that TCR beta sequences accurately predicted the HLA-A and HLA-B alleles for most subjects in the first cohort. Presence/absence analyses assumed roughly uniform sequencing depth across donors, an assumption that may not hold. When HLA alleles, especially DR and DQ, strongly co-occurred, TCR associations were difficult to assign to individual alleles. In a later analysis, 16,951 TCR beta sequences were associated with specific HLA alleles at a false discovery rate of 0.05. Broadly in line with IMGT annotations, most TCR beta V segments showed up in productive rearrangements about 87% or about 30% of the time in an earlier analysis of 587 of the donors. Because the 87-base-pair reads could not distinguish some IMGT-functional V segments, including TRBV6-2 and TRBV6-3, those segments were excluded. Seventeen rarely observed V segments, including chromosome 9 orphons, were excluded from the earlier analysis of almost 600 of the donors because counts were too low. In vitro tests confirmed that a few of the cytomegalovirus-associated TCR beta chains recognize cytomegalovirus antigens. In a later analysis, HLA-associated TCR beta chains were found to be more clonally expanded and to have lower generation probabilities than equally common non-associated chains. Most TCR sequences were seen in very few donors, while some public TCRs were found in many individuals. The classifier was reported to diagnose cytomegalovirus status with high specificity and sensitivity in both the original cohort and the validation cohort. In a later analysis, most CMV-associated TCR beta chains were found to appear HLA-restricted, with HLA associations seemingly driven largely by CMV exposure. It was suggested by the authors that the approach could potentially be generalized to other disease states and immunological phenotypes. This cohort had only TCR beta chains sequenced, and the lack of alpha or paired-chain data limited which features could be detected. Because HLA typing was unavailable for some donors at each locus, only the typed subset was used in association tests.

This receptor chain uses TRBV6-1 and TRBJ1-5, with TRBD1 tentatively as D gene (5 bases match). Sample: PBMCs. This clonotype was obtained from a female donor in good health and CMV-seronegative. This receptor carries the CDR3 CASIGQDNQPQHF. Here is the DNA: TGTGCCAGCATCGGACAAGACAATCAGCCCCAGCATTTT.